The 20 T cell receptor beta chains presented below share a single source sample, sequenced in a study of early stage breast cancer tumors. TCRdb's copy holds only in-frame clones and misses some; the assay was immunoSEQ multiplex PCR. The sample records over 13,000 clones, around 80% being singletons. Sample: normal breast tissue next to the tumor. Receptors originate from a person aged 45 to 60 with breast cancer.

The CDR3 DNA reads TGTGCCAGCAGCTCAACTAGCGGGGTGGAGGTTGAGCAGTTCTTC. Translation gives CASSSTSGVEVEQFF. The chain couples TRBV11-3 to TRBJ2-1; 10 bases map to TRBD2. Losses at the gene ends were 4 bases for V and 9 bases for J; bases not matched to a gene: 9. The V gene's germline CDR1 is SGHNT and CDR2 YENEEA. CDR3 length equals 15 residues.

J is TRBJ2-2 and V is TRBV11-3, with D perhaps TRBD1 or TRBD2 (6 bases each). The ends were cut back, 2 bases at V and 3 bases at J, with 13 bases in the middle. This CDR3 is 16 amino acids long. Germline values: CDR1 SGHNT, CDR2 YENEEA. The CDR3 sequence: CASSLLGGRDTGELFF. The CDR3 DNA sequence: TGTGCCAGCAGCTTACTTGGGGGGCGCGACACCGGGGAGCTGTTTTTT.

The CDR3 DNA sequence: TGTGCCAGCAGCTCCCGACCACGAGGAGATACGCAGTATTTT. Translated: CASSSRPRGDTQYF. V usage is TRBV7-8 and J usage is TRBJ2-3; D not certain. Trimming took off 4 bases at V and 5 bases at J, with 13 bases between the two ends. Germline-derived CDR1 and CDR2 are SGHVS and FQNEAQ. CDR3 length equals 14 residues.

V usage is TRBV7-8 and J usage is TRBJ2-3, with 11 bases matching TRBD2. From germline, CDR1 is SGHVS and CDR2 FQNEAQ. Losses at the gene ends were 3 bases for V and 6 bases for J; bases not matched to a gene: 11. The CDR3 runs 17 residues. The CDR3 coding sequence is TGTGCCAGCAGCTTGGTGGTTAGCGGGGGGGCCTTCGATACGCAGTATTTT. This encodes CASSLVVSGGAFDTQYF.

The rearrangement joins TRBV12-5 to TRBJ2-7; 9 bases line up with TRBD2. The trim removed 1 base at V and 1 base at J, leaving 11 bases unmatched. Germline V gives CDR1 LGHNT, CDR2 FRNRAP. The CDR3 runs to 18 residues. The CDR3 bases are TGTGCTAGTGGTTTGGACTCCCGTAGCGGGAGATTTTCCTACGAGCAGTACTTC. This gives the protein CASGLDSRSGRFSYEQYF.

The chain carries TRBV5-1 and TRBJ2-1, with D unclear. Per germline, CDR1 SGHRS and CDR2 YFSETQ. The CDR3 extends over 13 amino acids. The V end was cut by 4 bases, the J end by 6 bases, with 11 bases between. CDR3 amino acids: CASSAHLGNEQFF. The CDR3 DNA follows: TGCGCCAGCAGCGCGCATTTGGGCAATGAGCAGTTCTTC. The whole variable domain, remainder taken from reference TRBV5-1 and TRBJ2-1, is KAGVTQTPRYLIKTRGQQVTLSCSPISGHRSVSWYQQTPGQGLQFLFEYFSETQRNKGNFPGRFSGRQFSNSRSEMNVSTLELGDSALYLCASSAHLGNEQFFGPGTRLTVL.

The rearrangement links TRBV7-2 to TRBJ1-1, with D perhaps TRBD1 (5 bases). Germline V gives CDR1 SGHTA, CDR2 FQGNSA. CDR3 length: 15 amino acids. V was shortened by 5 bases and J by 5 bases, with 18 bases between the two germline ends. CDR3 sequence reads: CASSETTAGTTEAFF. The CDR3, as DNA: TGTGCCAGCAGCGAGACGACGGCTGGGACGACTGAAGCTTTCTTT.

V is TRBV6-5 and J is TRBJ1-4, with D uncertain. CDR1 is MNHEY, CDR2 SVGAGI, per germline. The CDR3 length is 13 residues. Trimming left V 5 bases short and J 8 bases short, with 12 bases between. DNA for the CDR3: TGTGCCAGCAGTGAAGTGGGGTACGAAAAACTGTTTTTT. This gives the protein CASSEVGYEKLFF.

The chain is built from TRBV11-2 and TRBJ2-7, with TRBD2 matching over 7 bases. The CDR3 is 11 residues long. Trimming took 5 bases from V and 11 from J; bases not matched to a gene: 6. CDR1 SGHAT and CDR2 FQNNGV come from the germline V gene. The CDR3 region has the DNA TGTGCCAGCAGCCCTGGTGGGGGGGAGTACTTC. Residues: CASSPGGGEYF.

The CDR3 coding sequence is TGTGCCAGCACCCCAATCCCTTACACAGATACGCAGTATTTT. This encodes CASTPIPYTDTQYF. This sequence joins TRBV7-8 and TRBJ2-3; D not resolved. With 7 bases removed from V and 2 bases from J, the gap between germline ends came to 13 bases. CDR3 length equals 14 residues. The germline V gene has CDR1 SGHVS and CDR2 FQNEAQ. The full variable domain, in which reference TRBV7-8 and TRBJ2-3 provide the parts outside the CDR3, is GAGVSQSPRYKVAKRGQDVALRCDPISGHVSLFWYQQALGQGPEFLTYFQNEAQLDKSGLPSDRFFAERPEGSVSTLKIQRTQQEDSAVYLCASTPIPYTDTQYFGPGTRLTVL.

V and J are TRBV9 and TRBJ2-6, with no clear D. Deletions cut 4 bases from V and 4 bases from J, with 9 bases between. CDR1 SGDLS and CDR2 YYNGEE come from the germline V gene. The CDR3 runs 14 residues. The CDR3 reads CASSFKGGANVLTF. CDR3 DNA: TGTGCCAGCAGCTTCAAGGGAGGGGCCAACGTCCTGACTTTC.

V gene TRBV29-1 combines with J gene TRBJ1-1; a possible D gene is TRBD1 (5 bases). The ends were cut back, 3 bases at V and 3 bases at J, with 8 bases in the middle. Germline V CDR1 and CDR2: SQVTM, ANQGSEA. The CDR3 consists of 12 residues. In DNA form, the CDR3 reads TGCAGCGTTGATGGCAGGGACACTGAAGCTTTCTTT. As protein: CSVDGRDTEAFF.

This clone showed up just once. CDR3 in amino acids: CASSTAGASSGEQYF. CDR3 nucleotides: TGTGCCAGCAGTACAGCGGGAGCCAGCTCGGGCGAGCAGTACTTC. The chain joins TRBV6-5 to TRBJ2-7; 8 nucleotides line up with TRBD2. This CDR3 is 15 amino acids long. Germline CDR1 is MNHEY and CDR2 is SVGAGI. V dropped 5 bases and J dropped 6; count of bases not matched to a gene: 12.

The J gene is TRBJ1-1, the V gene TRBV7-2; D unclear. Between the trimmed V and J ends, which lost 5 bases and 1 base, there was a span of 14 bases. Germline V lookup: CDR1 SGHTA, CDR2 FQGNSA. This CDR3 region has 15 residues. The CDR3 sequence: CASSTYRTANTEAFF. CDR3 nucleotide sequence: TGTGCCAGCAGCACCTACAGAACAGCGAACACTGAAGCTTTCTTT.

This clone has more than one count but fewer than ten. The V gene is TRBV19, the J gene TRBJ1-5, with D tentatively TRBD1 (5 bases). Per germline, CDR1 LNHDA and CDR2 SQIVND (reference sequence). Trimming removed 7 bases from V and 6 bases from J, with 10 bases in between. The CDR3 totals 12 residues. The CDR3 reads CASTPGLQPQHF. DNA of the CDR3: TGTGCCAGTACCCCAGGGCTTCAGCCCCAGCATTTT.

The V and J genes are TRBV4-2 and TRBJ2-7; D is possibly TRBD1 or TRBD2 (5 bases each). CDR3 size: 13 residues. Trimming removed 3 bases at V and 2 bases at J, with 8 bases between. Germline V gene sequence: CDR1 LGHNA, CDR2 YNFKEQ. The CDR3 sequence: CASSQGTTYEQYF. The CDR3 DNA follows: TGTGCCAGCAGCCAGGGGACCACCTACGAGCAGTACTTC.

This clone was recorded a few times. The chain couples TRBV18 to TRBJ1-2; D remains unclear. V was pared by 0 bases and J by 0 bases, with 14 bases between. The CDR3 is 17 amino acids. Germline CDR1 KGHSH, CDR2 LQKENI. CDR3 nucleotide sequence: TGTGCCAGCTCACCACCGGGGAAACAGAGCTCTAACTATGGCTACACCTTC. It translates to CASSPPGKQSSNYGYTF.

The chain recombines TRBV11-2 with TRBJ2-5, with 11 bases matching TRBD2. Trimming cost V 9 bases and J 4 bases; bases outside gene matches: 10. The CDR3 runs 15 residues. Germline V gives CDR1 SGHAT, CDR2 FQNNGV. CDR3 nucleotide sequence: TGTGCCAGTCAAATGACTAGCGGGGTGACAGAGACCCAGTACTTC. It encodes CASQMTSGVTETQYF.

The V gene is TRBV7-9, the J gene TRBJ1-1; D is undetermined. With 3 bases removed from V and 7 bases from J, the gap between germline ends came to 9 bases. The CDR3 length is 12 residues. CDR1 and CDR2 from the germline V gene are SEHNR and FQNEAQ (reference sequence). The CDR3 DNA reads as TGTGCCAGCAGCTTCAGGACGGTTGAAGCTTTCTTT. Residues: CASSFRTVEAFF.

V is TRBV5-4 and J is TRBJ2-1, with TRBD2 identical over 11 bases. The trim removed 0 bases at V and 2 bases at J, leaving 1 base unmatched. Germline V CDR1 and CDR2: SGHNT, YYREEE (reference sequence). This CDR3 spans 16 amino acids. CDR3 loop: CASSLGGLAAYNEQFF. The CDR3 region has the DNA TGTGCCAGCAGCTTGGGGGGACTAGCGGCCTACAATGAGCAGTTCTTC.